This T cell receptor (beta chain) was captured by sequencing in a study of cytomegalovirus exposure and HLA in healthy donors. Study background: A prior analysis found 90 million to 120 million unique TCR beta sequences from 150 million to 200 million T cells. Study-level findings and limits: From TCR beta sequences, most subjects' HLA-A and HLA-B alleles were reportedly predicted accurately. The likely explanation for a cluster of highly shared sequence variants was sequencing artifact. The investigators catalogued 150 to 200 TCR beta chains as cytomegalovirus-associated.

The CDR3 has 14 residues. Trimming left V 7 bases short and J 3 bases short, with 16 bases between. From germline, CDR1 is SNHLY and CDR2 FYNNEI. Details on this clone: Its antigen remains unidentified.

PCR involved 60 Vbeta and 13 Jbeta primers. The repertoire was sequenced with immunoSEQ multiplex PCR; TCRdb's copy has only in-frame clones and lacks some. The top ten hold around 6.3% of the sample, which has around 150,000 clones, approximately 79% seen once. The rearrangement joins TRBV2 to TRBJ2-7; possibly TRBD1 for D (5 bases). The sequence came from a man aged 40-55 years in good health and CMV-seropositive. Sequenced material: PBMCs. CDR3 DNA: TGTGCCAGCAACCCCCAGGGTTGGGGCTACGAGCAGTACTTC. Translation: CASNPQGWGYEQYF.